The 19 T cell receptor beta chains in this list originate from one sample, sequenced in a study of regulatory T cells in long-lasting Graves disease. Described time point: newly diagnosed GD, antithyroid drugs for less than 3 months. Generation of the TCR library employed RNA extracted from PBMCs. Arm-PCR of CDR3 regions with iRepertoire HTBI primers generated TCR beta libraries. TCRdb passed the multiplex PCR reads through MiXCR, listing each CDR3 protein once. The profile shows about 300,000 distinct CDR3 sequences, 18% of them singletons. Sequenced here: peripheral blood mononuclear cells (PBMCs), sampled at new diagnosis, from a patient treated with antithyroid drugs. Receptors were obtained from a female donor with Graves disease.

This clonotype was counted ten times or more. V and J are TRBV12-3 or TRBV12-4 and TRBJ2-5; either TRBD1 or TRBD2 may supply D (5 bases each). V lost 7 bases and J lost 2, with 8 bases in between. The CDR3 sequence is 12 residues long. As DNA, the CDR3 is TGTGCCAGCATGGGGGTACAAGAGACCCAGTACTTC. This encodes CASMGVQETQYF.

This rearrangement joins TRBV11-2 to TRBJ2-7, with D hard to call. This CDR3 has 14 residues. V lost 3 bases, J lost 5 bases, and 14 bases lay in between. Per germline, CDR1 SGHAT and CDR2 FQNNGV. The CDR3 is CASSFNSLYDEQYF. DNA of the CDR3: TGTGCCAGCAGCTTTAATAGCCTCTACGACGAGCAGTACTTC.

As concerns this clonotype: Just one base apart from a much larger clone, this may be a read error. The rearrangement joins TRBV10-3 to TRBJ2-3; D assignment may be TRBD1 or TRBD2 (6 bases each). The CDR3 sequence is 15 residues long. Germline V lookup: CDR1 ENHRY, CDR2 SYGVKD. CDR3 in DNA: TGTGCCATCAGCGGGGGCGAGGAGAGCACATATACGCAGTATTTT. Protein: CAISGGEESTYTQYF.

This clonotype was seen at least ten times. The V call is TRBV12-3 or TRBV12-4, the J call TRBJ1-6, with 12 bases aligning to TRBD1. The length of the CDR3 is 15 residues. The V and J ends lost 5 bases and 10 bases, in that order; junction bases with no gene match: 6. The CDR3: CASSLTGTGGSPLHF. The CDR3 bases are TGTGCCAGCAGTCTTACCGGGACAGGGGGCTCACCCCTCCACTTT.

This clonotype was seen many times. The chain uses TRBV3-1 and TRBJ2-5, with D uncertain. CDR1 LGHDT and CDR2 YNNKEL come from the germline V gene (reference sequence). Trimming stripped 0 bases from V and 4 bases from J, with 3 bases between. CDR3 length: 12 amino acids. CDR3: CASSQEGETQYF. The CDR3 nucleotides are TGTGCCAGCAGCCAAGAAGGAGAGACCCAGTACTTC.

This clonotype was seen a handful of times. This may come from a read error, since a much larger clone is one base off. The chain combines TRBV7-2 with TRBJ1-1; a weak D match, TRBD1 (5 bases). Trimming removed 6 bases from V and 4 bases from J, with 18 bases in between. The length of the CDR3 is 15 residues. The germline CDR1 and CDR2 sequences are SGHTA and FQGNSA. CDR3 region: CASRPDLGESTEAFF. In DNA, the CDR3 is TGTGCCAGCAGACCTGATTTGGGGGAATCCACTGAAGCTTTCTTT.

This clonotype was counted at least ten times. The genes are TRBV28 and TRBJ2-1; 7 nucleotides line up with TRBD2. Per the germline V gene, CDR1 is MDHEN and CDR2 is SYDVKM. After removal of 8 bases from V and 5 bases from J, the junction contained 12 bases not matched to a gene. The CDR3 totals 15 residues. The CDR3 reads CASFPRGREDNEQFF. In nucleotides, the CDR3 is TGTGCCAGCTTCCCTCGCGGGAGAGAAGACAATGAGCAGTTCTTC.

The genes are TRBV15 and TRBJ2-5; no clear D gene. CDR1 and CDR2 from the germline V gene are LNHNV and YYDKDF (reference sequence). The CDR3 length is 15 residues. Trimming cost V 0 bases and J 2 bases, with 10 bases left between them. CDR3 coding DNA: TGTGCCACCAGCAGAGAGAAGGTCCCTCAAGAGACCCAGTACTTC. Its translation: CATSREKVPQETQYF.

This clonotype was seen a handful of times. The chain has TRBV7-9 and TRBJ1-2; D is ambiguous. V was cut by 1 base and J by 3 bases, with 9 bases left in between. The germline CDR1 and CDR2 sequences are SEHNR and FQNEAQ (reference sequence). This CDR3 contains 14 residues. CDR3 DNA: TGTGCCAGCAGCTTAGTTCTTGAAGACTATGGCTACACCTTC. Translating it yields CASSLVLEDYGYTF.

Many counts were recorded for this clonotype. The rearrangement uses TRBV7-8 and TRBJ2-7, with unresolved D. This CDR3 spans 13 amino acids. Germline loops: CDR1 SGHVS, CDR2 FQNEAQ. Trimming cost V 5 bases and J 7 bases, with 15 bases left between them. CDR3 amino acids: CASSPLEPTEQYF. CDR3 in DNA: TGTGCCAGCAGCCCTTTGGAGCCAACTGAGCAGTACTTC.

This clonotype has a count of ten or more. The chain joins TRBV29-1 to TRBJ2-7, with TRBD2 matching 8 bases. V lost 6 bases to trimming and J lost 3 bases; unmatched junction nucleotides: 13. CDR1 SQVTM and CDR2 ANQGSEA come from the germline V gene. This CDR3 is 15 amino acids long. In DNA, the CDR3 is TGCAGCGTGGGACCCCTGAGCGGGGGACTCTACGAGCAGTACTTC. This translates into CSVGPLSGGLYEQYF.

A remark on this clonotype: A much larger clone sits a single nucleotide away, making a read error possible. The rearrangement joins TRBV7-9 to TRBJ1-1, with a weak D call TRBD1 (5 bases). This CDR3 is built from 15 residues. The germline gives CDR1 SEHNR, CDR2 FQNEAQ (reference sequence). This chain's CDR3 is CASSPRDYSNTEALF. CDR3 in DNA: TGTGCCAGCAGCCCGCGGGACTACTCGAACACTGAAGCTTTATTT.

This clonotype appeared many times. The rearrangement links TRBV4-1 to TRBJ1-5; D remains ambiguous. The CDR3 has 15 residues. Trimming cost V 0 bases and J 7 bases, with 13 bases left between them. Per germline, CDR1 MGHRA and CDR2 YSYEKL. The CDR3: CASSQDYPMGQPQHF. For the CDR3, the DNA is TGCGCCAGCAGCCAAGATTACCCTATGGGGCAGCCCCAGCATTTT.

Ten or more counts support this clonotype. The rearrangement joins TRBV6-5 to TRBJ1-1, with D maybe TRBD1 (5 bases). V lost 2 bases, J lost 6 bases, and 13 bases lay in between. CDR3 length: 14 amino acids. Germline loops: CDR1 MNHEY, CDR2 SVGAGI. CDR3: CASSYGIQGSEAFF. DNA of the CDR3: TGTGCCAGCAGTTACGGAATTCAGGGATCTGAAGCTTTCTTT.

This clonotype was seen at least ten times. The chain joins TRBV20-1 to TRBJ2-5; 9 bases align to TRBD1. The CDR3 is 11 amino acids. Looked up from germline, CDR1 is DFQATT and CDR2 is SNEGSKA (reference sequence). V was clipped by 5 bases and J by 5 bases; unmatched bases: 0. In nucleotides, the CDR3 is TGCAGTGCTGGACAGGGGGAGACCCAGTACTTC. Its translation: CSAGQGETQYF.

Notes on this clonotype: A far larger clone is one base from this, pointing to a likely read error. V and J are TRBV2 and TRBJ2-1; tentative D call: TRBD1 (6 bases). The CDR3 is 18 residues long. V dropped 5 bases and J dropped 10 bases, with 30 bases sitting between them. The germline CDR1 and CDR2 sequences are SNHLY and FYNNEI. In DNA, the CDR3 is TGTGCCAGCAGTACCTCTAGCTCCCTAGGGGGAGTACTCTACGAGCAGTTCTTC. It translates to CASSTSSSLGGVLYEQFF.

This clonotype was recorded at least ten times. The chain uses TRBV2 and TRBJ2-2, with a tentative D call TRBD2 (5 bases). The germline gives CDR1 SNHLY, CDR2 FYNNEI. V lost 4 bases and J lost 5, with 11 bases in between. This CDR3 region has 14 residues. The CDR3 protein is CASSGISGTGELFF. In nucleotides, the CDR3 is TGTGCCAGCAGTGGAATCTCGGGGACCGGGGAGCTGTTTTTT.

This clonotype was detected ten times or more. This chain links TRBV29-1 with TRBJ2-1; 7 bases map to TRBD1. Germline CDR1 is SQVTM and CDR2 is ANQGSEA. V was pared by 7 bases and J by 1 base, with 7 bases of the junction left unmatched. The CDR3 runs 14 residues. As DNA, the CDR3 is TGCAGCGGCAACAGGGGCTTGTCCTACAATGAGCAGTTCTTC. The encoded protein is CSGNRGLSYNEQFF.

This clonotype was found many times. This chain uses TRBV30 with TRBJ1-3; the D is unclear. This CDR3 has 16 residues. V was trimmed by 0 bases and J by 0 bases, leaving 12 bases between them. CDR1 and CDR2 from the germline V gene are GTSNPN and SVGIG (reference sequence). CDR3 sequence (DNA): TGTGCCTGGAGTGTACGAAGGAGGGACTCTGGAAACACCATATATTTT. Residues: CAWSVRRRDSGNTIYF.